A single sample gave rise to the 9 T cell receptor beta chains below, sequenced in a study of CD8 T cells in Susac syndrome (dated 2019 in TCRdb). The library was generated by the immunoSEQ multiplex PCR assay. RNA was extracted using the RNeasy kit, and about 0.5 to 1 microgram was reverse transcribed with random hexamers. Using fastp trimming at Q25 and MiXCR clonotype assembly, TCRdb reanalyzed the public sequencing data and kept in-frame beta chains. Rows are combined by CDR3 protein, so each entry shows the most common genes and DNA. This sample lists 69,000 or so distinct CDR3 sequences; 90% to 95% were detected once. 0.5% to 0.6% of the sample is taken by the ten largest. The sequenced sample was CD8+ T cells from PBMCs. These receptor sequences come from a human donor with multiple sclerosis.

V is TRBV4-3 and J is TRBJ1-2; unclear D gene. Germline V gene sequence: CDR1 LGHNA, CDR2 YSLEER. The CDR3 is 12 amino acids. V was clipped by 0 bases and J by 6 bases, with 5 bases between them. This CDR3 reads CASSQEFDGYTF. The CDR3 DNA reads TGCGCCAGCAGCCAAGAGTTTGATGGCTACACCTTC.

This chain links TRBV11-2 with TRBJ2-3; 12 nucleotides line up with TRBD2. There are 19 residues in the CDR3. Germline V CDR1 and CDR2: SGHAT, FQNNGV. The junction had 13 bases not matched to a gene; V was cut back by 4 bases and J by 2 bases. This chain's CDR3 is CASSSITSGRTSDTDTQYF. The CDR3 DNA follows: TGTGCCAGCAGCTCCATCACTAGCGGGAGGACCTCTGACACAGATACGCAGTATTTT. The whole variable domain, filled in from reference TRBV11-2 and TRBJ2-3, reads EAGVAQSPRYKIIEKRQSVAFWCNPISGHATLYWYQQILGQGPKLLIQFQNNGVVDDSQLPKDRFSAERLKGVDSTLKIQPAKLEDSAVYLCASSSITSGRTSDTDTQYFGPGTRLTVL.

V is TRBV4-3 and J is TRBJ2-3, with TRBD2 as a possible D gene (7 bases). This CDR3 region has 17 residues. V lost 1 base and J lost 3, with 17 bases in between. The germline V gene has CDR1 LGHNA and CDR2 YSLEER. The DNA of the CDR3 is TGCGCCAGCAGCCAAGTTGCCGGGGGGCCAGGTACAGATACGCAGTATTTT. Translation gives CASSQVAGGPGTDTQYF.

The chain employs TRBV30 and TRBJ2-1; 8 bases align to TRBD2. CDR3 length: 16 amino acids. In germline, CDR1 is GTSNPN, CDR2 SVGIG (reference sequence). With 3 bases clipped from V and 0 bases from J, the junction kept 7 bases outside the gene matches. CDR3 protein: CAWRGLAGFSYNEQFF. DNA of the CDR3: TGTGCCTGGAGGGGGTTAGCGGGGTTCTCCTACAATGAGCAGTTCTTC.

The V call is TRBV2, the J call TRBJ2-2; 8 nucleotides line up with TRBD1. The CDR3 covers 18 residues. Germline V gene sequence: CDR1 SNHLY, CDR2 FYNNEI. Losses at the gene ends were 1 base for V and 6 bases for J; bases not matched to a gene: 13. CDR3: CASSEDVHKEQGAGELFF. CDR3 DNA sequence: TGTGCCAGCAGTGAAGACGTCCACAAAGAACAGGGGGCCGGGGAGCTGTTTTTT. The full variable domain, with the rest looked up from reference TRBV2 and TRBJ2-2, is EPEVTQTPSHQVTQMGQEVILRCVPISNHLYFYWYRQILGQKVEFLVSFYNNEISEKSEIFDDQFSVERPDGSNFTLKIRSTKLEDSAMYFCASSEDVHKEQGAGELFFGEGSRLTVL.

The chain employs TRBV28 and TRBJ1-4; the D is unclear. This CDR3 contains 12 residues. CDR1 is MDHEN and CDR2 is SYDVKM in the germline V gene. V lost 2 bases and J 7 bases, leaving 5 bases between the germline ends. The CDR3 bases are TGTGCCAGCAGTTTAGAATCTGAAAAACTGTTTTTT. The encoded protein is CASSLESEKLFF.

The chain employs TRBV12-3 or TRBV12-4 and TRBJ1-1; D ambiguous. V lost 5 bases and J 5 bases, leaving 9 bases between the germline ends. The CDR3 contains 12 residues. The DNA for the CDR3 is TGTGCCAGCAGTCCCTTCGGAACTGAAGCTTTCTTT. Its protein is CASSPFGTEAFF.

V gene TRBV12-3 or TRBV12-4 combines with J gene TRBJ1-4; 7 bases align to TRBD1. The CDR3 length is 15 residues. The V segment lost 4 bases and the J segment 4 bases; nucleotides outside the gene matches: 6. CDR3 bases: TGTGCCAGCAGTTCTGTACAGGGGCTTAATGAAAAACTGTTTTTT. Amino acid sequence: CASSSVQGLNEKLFF.

The chain is built from TRBV13 and TRBJ1-5, with TRBD1 as a possible D gene (6 bases). The CDR3 consists of 15 residues. V shed 0 bases and J shed 8 bases, with 14 bases lying between them. CDR1 and CDR2 (germline): PRHDT, FYEKMQ (reference sequence). This CDR3 reads CASSLGGAGDKPQHF. Here the CDR3 DNA reads TGTGCCAGCAGCTTAGGGGGGGCAGGGGATAAGCCCCAGCATTTT.